This TCR beta chain was retrieved from a study of blood T cell repertoires in COVID-19. Overall study: The United States, Italy and Spain were the sources of the acute and convalescent COVID-19 samples. From T cells, B-cell-depleted T cells, or PBMCs came the material, which was cDNA or gDNA.

The authors' processing: The assay estimated nucleated cells by amplifying reference gene primers. Sequencing was performed with immunoSEQ multiplex PCR; in TCRdb, only in-frame clones are kept and a portion is missing. That table supplies the V and J calls and clone size; D and trimming were determined from the DNA. The table records some 190,000 clones, 88% of them present only once. The clonotype was recovered from a man younger than 35 with active or convalescent COVID-19. The sample was peripheral blood.

The CDR3 reads CASSERVGATNSYEQYF. The CDR3 coding sequence is TGTGCCAGCAGTGAAAGGGTAGGGGCAACCAATTCCTACGAGCAGTACTTC. The chain uses TRBV6-1 and TRBJ2-7; weak D call: TRBD1 (5 bases). V was pared by 2 bases and J by 1 base, with 18 bases between. The CDR3 extends over 17 amino acids. Germline values: CDR1 MNHNS, CDR2 SASEGT.